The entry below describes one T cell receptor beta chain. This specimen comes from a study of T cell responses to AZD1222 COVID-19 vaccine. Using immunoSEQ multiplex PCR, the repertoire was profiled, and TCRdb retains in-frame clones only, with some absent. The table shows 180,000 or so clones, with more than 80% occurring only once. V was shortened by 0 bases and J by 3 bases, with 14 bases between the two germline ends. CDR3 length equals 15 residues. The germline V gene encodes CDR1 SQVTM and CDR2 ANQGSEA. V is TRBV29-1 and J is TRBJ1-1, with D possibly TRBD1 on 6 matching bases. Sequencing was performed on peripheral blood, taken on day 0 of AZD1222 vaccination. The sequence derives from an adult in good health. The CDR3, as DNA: TGCAGCGTTGAAGATCGGCCAGGGGTGCACACTGAAGCTTTCTTT. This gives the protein CSVEDRPGVHTEAFF. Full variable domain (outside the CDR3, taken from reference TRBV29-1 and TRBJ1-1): SAVISQKPSRDICQRGTSLTIQCQVDSQVTMMFWYRQQPGQSLTLIATANQGSEATYESGFVIDKFPISRPNLTFSTLTVSNMSPEDSSIYLCSVEDRPGVHTEAFFGQGTRLTVV.